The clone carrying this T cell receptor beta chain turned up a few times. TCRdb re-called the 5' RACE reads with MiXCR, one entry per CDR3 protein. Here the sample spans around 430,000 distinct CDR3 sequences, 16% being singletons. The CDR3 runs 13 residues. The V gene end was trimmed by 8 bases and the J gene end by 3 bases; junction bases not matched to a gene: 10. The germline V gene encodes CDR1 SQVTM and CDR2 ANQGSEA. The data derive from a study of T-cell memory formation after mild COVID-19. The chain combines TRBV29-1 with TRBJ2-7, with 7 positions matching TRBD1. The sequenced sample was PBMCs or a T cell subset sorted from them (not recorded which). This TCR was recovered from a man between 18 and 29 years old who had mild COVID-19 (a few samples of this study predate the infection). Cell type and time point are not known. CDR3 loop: CSTQTGLGYEQYF. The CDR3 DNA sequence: TGCAGCACCCAGACAGGGCTCGGCTACGAGCAGTACTTC.